Sequencing of this TCR beta chain was carried out in a study of shared clonotypes between healthy human individuals. Study conclusions and caveats: Sampling involved blood alone; tissue repertoires likely differ.

The table lists this clone with many counts. Antigen: not known. The germline gives CDR1 SGHAT, CDR2 FQNNGV. CDR3 length equals 12 residues. Trimming removed 6 bases at V and 4 bases at J, with 7 bases between. Across several immunoSEQ plates, the genomic DNA of each subset was split evenly. Assay: immunoSEQ multiplex PCR; the TCRdb copy retains only in-frame clones and omits some. This table has hundreds of thousands of clones, approximately 79% appearing once. The rearrangement joins TRBV11-2 to TRBJ2-1; D ambiguous. This clonotype originated in a woman aged 30 to 39 in good health. Sequencing was done on a sample of memory CD4+ T cells sorted from blood. The sample's subset: CD45RA-negative fraction. The CDR3, as DNA: TGTGCCAGCAGTCTTAAATACAATGAGCAGTTCTTC. It yields the protein CASSLKYNEQFF. Using reference TRBV11-2 and TRBJ2-1 for the parts outside the CDR3, the full variable domain is EAGVAQSPRYKIIEKRQSVAFWCNPISGHATLYWYQQILGQGPKLLIQFQNNGVVDDSQLPKDRFSAERLKGVDSTLKIQPAKLEDSAVYLCASSLKYNEQFFGPGTRLTVL.